This record looks at one T cell receptor (beta chain) sequence and its context. Its recognized antigen is unknown. One base away there is no much larger clone; base qualities are not given. The cohort consisted of 600 to 750 healthy bone marrow donors. At the time of sampling, every cohort member was nominally healthy, though immune exposures that went unrecorded were likely present. The donor tested CMV seronegative and was one of the 352 seronegative cohort members. A peripheral blood sample was collected from each donor, and TCR beta sequencing was performed on peripheral blood mononuclear cells. Genomic DNA extraction from the blood cell samples was performed with the Qiagen DNeasy Blood Extraction Kit. The sample originates from a study of cytomegalovirus exposure and HLA in healthy donors (TCRdb year 2017). For the wider study: In an earlier analysis of roughly 590 of the donors, roughly 300 Gb of sequence data and 95 million to 130 million unique TCR beta sequences from about 190 million T cells were reported. An early release that covered around 590 HLA-typed donors contained about 300 gigabases of sequencing data and about 93 million unique TCR sequences. Among the roughly 400 genotyped donors, around 81% belonged to the genetic ancestry cluster associated with self-reported Caucasian donors. The aim of the study was to test whether cataloging public T cell receptors could identify signatures of past pathogen exposure. The study used immunosequencing to profile the T cell repertoires of 670 or so subjects and linked those repertoires to cytomegalovirus serostatus. Besides the first cohort of hundreds of subjects, a separate validation cohort made up of over 100 different subjects was used. To predict cytomegalovirus infection status, the study brought together high-throughput TCR immunosequencing, statistical association of individual TCRs with disease status, and machine learning. To study patterns of TCR occurrence, a later analysis re-analyzed previously published TCR beta repertoires from 650 to 750 donors and added high-resolution HLA genotyping. Rather than drawing on any new phenotypic data, the later analysis identified candidate immune exposures from TCR beta sequences and the way those sequences occurred across donors. An earlier analysis of 587 of the donors used high-throughput TCR beta sequencing to judge whether each TCR beta V gene segment behaved as functional or pseudogenic. Donor age, sex, ethnicity and CMV serostatus were compiled together with the repertoire data. In a later genetic analysis, genome-wide SNP genotypes for about 55% of the roughly 670 donors were used, and that subset was treated as a discovery cohort. Every discovery cohort repertoire had been produced on one sequencing platform. HLA typing covered class I and class II loci at four-digit resolution. The number of donors typed differed by locus, with 629-630 for A, B, C, DRB1 and DQB1, more than 500 for DQA1, 600 to 610 for DPA1, and over 400 for DPB1. Because of strong linkage in the cohort, roughly five DR-DQ haplotypes were treated as single units for association and clustering. Among roughly 400 genotyped donors of the cohort, an average of around 220,000 unique TCR beta nucleotide sequences was sequenced per donor, of which about 20% were non-productive.

General findings and caveats noted by the study authors: Only TCR beta chains were sequenced in this cohort, and the absence of alpha or paired-chain data limited detectable features. CMV serostatus was the only immune exposure information available for the cohort. The authors suggested that the approach could potentially be extended to other disease states and immunological phenotypes. The presence/absence analyses assumed that sequencing depth was roughly uniform across donors, and that assumption may not be true. A later analysis associated about 17,000 TCR beta sequences with specific HLA alleles at a false discovery rate of 0.05. A later analysis found that most CMV-associated TCR beta chains appeared HLA-restricted, with HLA associations seemingly driven largely by CMV exposure. Compared with equally common non-associated chains, HLA-associated TCR beta chains in a later analysis were more clonally expanded and had lower generation probabilities. An earlier analysis of approximately 540 of the donors showed that most TCR beta V segments appeared in productive rearrangements either about 90% or about 30% of the time, which broadly matched IMGT annotations. A further reported finding was that TCR beta sequences accurately predicted the HLA-A and HLA-B alleles for most subjects in the first cohort. According to a later analysis, parvovirus B19, influenza, CMV and Epstein-Barr virus appeared linked to several top co-occurrence clusters. HLA typing was unavailable for some donors at each locus, so association tests used only the typed subset. The classifier was reported to diagnose cytomegalovirus status with high specificity and sensitivity in both the original and validation cohorts. According to a later analysis, TCR association rates differed among HLA loci, with DRB1 alleles showing the most associated TCRs and HLA-C alleles showing the fewest. Most TCR sequences were observed very rarely across donors, whereas some public TCRs were present in many individuals. Some IMGT-functional V segments, including TRBV6-2 and TRBV6-3, could not be told apart with the 87-base-pair reads, so those segments were excluded. In a later genetic analysis, fewer N-insertions in productive TCRs were reported among donors in an Asian-associated ancestry cluster than the roughly 640-donor mean. Because counts were too low, around 18 rarely observed V segments, including chromosome 9 orphons, were left out of the earlier analysis of 587 of the donors. The sequencing pipeline was judged likely to have produced a cluster of highly shared sequence variants as a technical artifact. Strong co-occurrence of HLA alleles, especially DR and DQ, made assigning TCR associations to individual alleles difficult. Correlated functional status among segregating V segments might reflect linkage disequilibrium, but an unknown experimental factor could not be ruled out. V-gene and J-gene trimming of TCR beta chains was associated with a missense DCLRE1C variant in a later genetic analysis, and the association was replicated in an independent cohort. Three of the identified cytomegalovirus-associated TCR beta chains were confirmed in vitro to be specific for cytomegalovirus antigens. A total of 150 to 200 TCR beta chains were listed by the study as associated with cytomegalovirus.

The library came from the immunoSEQ multiplex PCR assay. The multiplex PCR relied on a mix of 60 forward primers for TCR Vbeta segments and 13 reverse primers for TCR Jbeta segments. The CDR3 region of rearranged TCR beta genes was amplified from genomic DNA with a multiplex PCR assay. Amplified TCR beta libraries were sequenced as 87-base-pair reads on the Illumina HiSeq System. Per the source publication's procedure: A later analysis counted about 80 million unique TCR beta chains across the 650 to 800 repertoires, and 9.5 million to 11 million of these chains were shared by at least two donors. Raw reads were error-corrected and collapsed into unique sequences with a nearest-neighbor algorithm that merged closely related sequences to remove PCR and sequencing errors. CDR3 sequences were aligned to IMGT reference sequences to assign V, D and J gene segments. For a sequence to be retained, a match of at least six nucleotides was required to both a V gene segment and a J gene segment. Rearrangements were classified as productive when the CDR3 lacked stop codons and remained in frame with V and J, and all other rearrangements were classified as non-productive. CDR3 was defined according to IMGT convention as the region running from the second conserved V-encoded cysteine to the conserved J-encoded phenylalanine. The earlier analysis of about 610 of the donors excluded sequences that lacked an unambiguous match to a single V gene segment. In an earlier analysis of a few hundred of the donors, a V segment was called functional when productive rearrangements were above 56.7%, and segregating when the standard deviation between donors exceeded 5%. A statistical classification framework was developed to diagnose cytomegalovirus status using the catalog of TCR beta chain sequences. A later analysis assigned V and J genes by comparing TCR nucleotide sequences with IMGT/GENE-DB human TR gene sequences. Using the TCRdist pipeline, a later analysis assigned CDR3 sequences along with most-parsimonious VDJ recombination scenarios. A later analysis defined each TCR beta chain by its CDR3 amino acid sequence plus V-gene family, and excluded reads lacking a unique V-gene family. In a later analysis, nearly 600 highly shared, low-generation-probability nucleotide sequences were removed to address suspected cross-contamination and a sequencing artifact. In a later analysis, a clonal expansion index was calculated for each public chain from normalized within-repertoire ranks of inferred template counts. A later analysis computed generation probabilities with a VDJ recombination model fitted to out-of-frame rearrangements, and checked the results against IGoR. A later analysis scored TCR-TCR, TCR-HLA and TCR-CMV co-occurrence with hypergeometric tests, applying a repertoire-size bias correction to TCR pairs. To estimate false discovery rates, a later analysis permuted the HLA or CMV assignments 20 times. In a later analysis, co-occurring TCRs were grouped using DBSCAN, and TCRdist sequence similarity was added for clustering within HLA-allele-positive subsets. Repertoires with fewer than 30,000 or more than 120,000 public chains, plus five repertoires with anomalous nucleotide sharing, were excluded from co-occurrence clustering. Not all clones reach the TCRdb copy of this immuneACCESS table, which keeps in-frame sequences only. Checked studies attribute under half of the gap to unresolved V genes and leave the rest unexplained. The DNA gave D and trimming, while V, J and clone size come from that table. Within this sample are some 140,000 clones, with 73% of them counted one time only. The ten largest clones add up to about 1.2% of the sample.

The V end gives up 3 bases and the J end 2 bases, leaving 3 bases in the junction not matched to a gene. The germline V gene specifies ENHRY as CDR1 and SYGVKD as CDR2. Taken from cysteine to phenylalanine, the CDR3 has 16 residues. Of the read, only the CDR3 DNA is kept; its 48 bases are in frame from base 1. The V and J genes are TRBV10-3 and TRBJ2-1, with 11 middle bases fitting TRBD2. What was sequenced was PBMCs. The sequence derives from a woman in her 40s in good health and CMV-seronegative. This receptor carries the CDR3 CAISETSGGPYNEQFF. In nucleotides, the sequence is TGTGCCATCAGTGAAACTAGCGGGGGCCCCTACAATGAGCAGTTCTTC.